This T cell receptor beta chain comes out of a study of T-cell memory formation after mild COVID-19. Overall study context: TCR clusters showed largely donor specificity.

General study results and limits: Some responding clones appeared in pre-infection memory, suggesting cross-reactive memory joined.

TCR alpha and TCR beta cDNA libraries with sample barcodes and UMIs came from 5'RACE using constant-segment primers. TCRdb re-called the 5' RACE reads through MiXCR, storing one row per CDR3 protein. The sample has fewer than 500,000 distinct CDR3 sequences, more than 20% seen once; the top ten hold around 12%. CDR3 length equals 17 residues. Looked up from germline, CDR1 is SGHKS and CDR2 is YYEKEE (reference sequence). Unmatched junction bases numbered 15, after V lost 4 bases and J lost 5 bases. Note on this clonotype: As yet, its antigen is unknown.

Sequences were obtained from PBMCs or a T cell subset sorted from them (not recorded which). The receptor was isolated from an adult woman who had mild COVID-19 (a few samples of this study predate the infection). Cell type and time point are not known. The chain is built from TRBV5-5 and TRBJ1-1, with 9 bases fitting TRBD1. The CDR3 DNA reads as TGTGCCAGCAGCACTGGGGGTACAGGGGGCCGAAATACTGAAGCTTTCTTT. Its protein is CASSTGGTGGRNTEAFF.